This T cell receptor (beta chain) was sequenced for a study of cytomegalovirus exposure and HLA in healthy donors (dated by TCRdb to the late 2010s). Describing the broader study: An earlier analysis of approximately 640 of the donors reported approximately 270 Gb of sequence data and 100 million to 130 million unique TCR beta sequences from about 200 million T cells. Roughly 310 gigabases of sequencing data and tens of millions of unique TCR sequences were included in an early release covering roughly 600 HLA-typed donors. Of the 350 to 450 genotyped donors, 81% were placed in the genetic ancestry cluster associated with self-reported Caucasian donors. The study was designed to test whether signatures of past pathogen exposure could be identified by cataloging public T cell receptors. The T cell repertoires of 666 subjects were profiled by immunosequencing and related to cytomegalovirus serostatus. In addition to the first cohort of around 670 subjects, a separate validation cohort of about 120 different subjects was used. The study combined high-throughput TCR immunosequencing, statistical association of individual TCRs with disease status, and machine learning to predict cytomegalovirus infection status. A later analysis re-analyzed previously published TCR beta repertoires from 660 or so donors and added high-resolution HLA genotyping to study TCR occurrence patterns. Rather than using new phenotypic data, the later analysis identified candidate immune exposures from TCR beta sequences and from how often those sequences occurred across donors. An earlier analysis of around 540 of the donors applied high-throughput TCR beta sequencing to assess whether each TCR beta V gene segment acted as functional or pseudogenic. Donor age, sex, ethnicity and CMV serostatus were compiled alongside the repertoire data. In a later genetic analysis, genome-wide SNP genotypes for about three fifths of the 666 donors were used, and that subset was treated as a discovery cohort. Every repertoire in the discovery cohort had been generated on one and the same sequencing platform. Class I and class II HLA loci were covered by the typing at four-digit resolution. The number of typed donors differed by locus: about 620-630 for A, B, C, DRB1 and DQB1; 522 for DQA1; approximately 600 for DPA1; and roughly 470 for DPB1. Roughly 5 DR-DQ haplotypes were handled as single units for association and clustering, since linkage in the cohort was strong. Among about 390 genotyped donors of the cohort, an average of around 240,000 unique TCR beta nucleotide sequences were sequenced per donor, 15% to 20% of them non-productive.

About this clone: Its antigen has not been determined. Within one base of it there is no much larger clone, and no base qualities were kept.

The cohort comprised several hundred healthy bone marrow donors. At the time of sampling, all cohort members were nominally healthy, though unrecorded immune exposures were likely present. The donor tested CMV seronegative, placing the donor among the 350 or so seronegative members of the cohort. Each donor provided a peripheral blood sample, and peripheral blood mononuclear cells were used for TCR beta sequencing. Genomic DNA was extracted from the blood cell samples with the Qiagen DNeasy Blood Extraction Kit. Results and caveats for the whole study, not just this receptor: Broadly in line with IMGT annotations, most TCR beta V segments showed up in productive rearrangements about 87% or about 30% of the time in an earlier analysis of about 500 of the donors. Sequencing depth was assumed to be roughly uniform across donors in the presence/absence analyses, though that assumption may not hold. Only TCR beta chains were sequenced in this cohort, and the absence of alpha or paired-chain data limited detectable features. In both the original and validation cohorts, the classifier was reported to diagnose cytomegalovirus status with high specificity and sensitivity. In a later analysis, TCR association rates were found to vary across HLA loci, with the most associated TCRs seen for DRB1 alleles and the fewest for HLA-C alleles. Most TCR sequences were observed very rarely across donors, whereas some public TCRs were present in many individuals. According to a later analysis, parvovirus B19, influenza, CMV and Epstein-Barr virus appeared linked to several top co-occurrence clusters. Correlated functional status among segregating V segments might be attributable to linkage disequilibrium, but an unknown experimental factor could not be ruled out. In a later analysis, most CMV-associated TCR beta chains were found to appear HLA-restricted, with HLA associations seemingly driven largely by CMV exposure. When HLA alleles, especially DR and DQ, strongly co-occurred, TCR associations were difficult to assign to individual alleles. The earlier analysis of almost 600 of the donors excluded roughly 17 rarely observed V segments, including chromosome 9 orphons, because counts were too low. Compared with equally common non-associated chains, HLA-associated TCR beta chains in a later analysis were more clonally expanded and had lower generation probabilities. The sequencing pipeline was judged likely to have produced a cluster of highly shared sequence variants as a technical artifact. An association between a missense DCLRE1C variant and V-gene and J-gene trimming of TCR beta chains was found in a later genetic analysis and replicated in an independent cohort. Immune exposure information for the cohort was limited to CMV serostatus. In vitro tests confirmed that three of the cytomegalovirus-associated TCR beta chains recognize cytomegalovirus antigens. It was suggested by the authors that the approach could potentially be generalized to other disease states and immunological phenotypes. According to a later genetic analysis, donors in an Asian-associated ancestry cluster had fewer N-insertions in productive TCRs than the approximately 690-donor mean. Because HLA typing was missing for some donors at each locus, association tests included only the typed subset. A total of 150 to 200 TCR beta chains were listed by the study as associated with cytomegalovirus. A later analysis associated 15,000 or so TCR beta sequences with specific HLA alleles at a false discovery rate of 0.05. A further reported finding was that TCR beta sequences accurately predicted the HLA-A and HLA-B alleles for most subjects in the first cohort.

Libraries were prepared through the immunoSEQ multiplex PCR assay. For the multiplex PCR, a mixture combining 60 forward primers for TCR Vbeta segments and 13 reverse primers for TCR Jbeta segments was used. The CDR3 region of rearranged TCR beta genes was amplified from genomic DNA by a multiplex PCR assay. The Illumina HiSeq System was used to sequence the amplified TCR beta libraries as 87-base-pair reads. The original pipeline was this. A later analysis tallied 75 million to 85 million unique TCR beta chains across the 610 or so repertoires, and roughly 11 million of those chains were shared by two or more donors. Raw reads were error-corrected and collapsed into unique sequences by a nearest-neighbor algorithm in which closely related sequences were merged to remove PCR and sequencing errors. CDR3 sequences were aligned to IMGT reference sequences to assign V, D and J gene segments. For a sequence to be retained, at least a six-nucleotide match to both a V gene segment and a J gene segment was required. A rearrangement counted as productive if the CDR3 had no stop codons and remained in frame with V and J, and every other rearrangement counted as non-productive. Following IMGT convention, CDR3 was defined as the stretch from the second conserved V-encoded cysteine up to the conserved J-encoded phenylalanine. The earlier analysis of about 590 of the donors excluded sequences that lacked an unambiguous match to a single V gene segment. In an earlier analysis of several hundred of the donors, V segments were called functional above 56.7% productive rearrangements and were called segregating when the between-donor standard deviation exceeded 5%. A statistical classification framework was built to diagnose cytomegalovirus status from the catalog of TCR beta chain sequences. In a later analysis, TCR nucleotide sequences were compared against IMGT/GENE-DB human TR gene sequences so that V and J genes could be assigned. In a later analysis, CDR3 sequences and most-parsimonious VDJ recombination scenarios were assigned using the TCRdist pipeline. In a later analysis, every TCR beta chain was defined by the combination of its CDR3 amino acid sequence and its V-gene family, and reads without a unique V-gene family were dropped. To address suspected cross-contamination and a sequencing artifact, a later analysis removed around 590 highly shared, low-generation-probability nucleotide sequences. In a later analysis, a clonal expansion index for each public chain was calculated from normalized within-repertoire ranks of inferred template counts. In a later analysis, generation probabilities were computed using a VDJ recombination model fitted to out-of-frame rearrangements, and the results were checked against IGoR. In a later analysis, TCR-TCR, TCR-HLA and TCR-CMV co-occurrence was scored with hypergeometric tests, and a repertoire-size bias correction was applied to TCR pairs. False discovery rates were estimated in a later analysis by permuting HLA or CMV assignments 20 times. In a later analysis, co-occurring TCRs were grouped using DBSCAN, and TCRdist sequence similarity was added for clustering within HLA-allele-positive subsets. Repertoires with fewer than 30,000 or more than 120,000 public chains were left out of co-occurrence clustering, as were about 5 repertoires with anomalous nucleotide sharing. Not all clones reach the TCRdb copy of this immuneACCESS table, which keeps in-frame sequences only. Checked studies attribute under half of the gap to unresolved V genes and leave the rest unexplained. V and J calls and clone size are copied from that table; D and trimming were computed from the DNA. The sample yields about 200,000 clones; roughly 80% were counted once. In total, the top ten clones hold around 16% of the sample.

The sequence derives from a man aged 35-49 years in good health and CMV-seronegative. The specimen was PBMCs.

The CDR3 reads as follows: CASSLLRGSYEQYF. The nucleotide sequence reads TGTGCCAGCAGCTTACTGCGGGGCTCCTACGAGCAGTACTTC. This receptor chain uses TRBV11-2 and TRBJ2-7; TRBD2 is a possible D gene, resting on 6 matching bases. V lost 2 bases and J lost 0 bases; the stretch between them is 8 bases long. Including the terminal cysteine and phenylalanine, the CDR3 comprises 14 residues. Of the read, only the CDR3 DNA is kept; its 42 bases are in frame from base 1. For CDR1 and CDR2, the germline V gene lists SGHAT and FQNNGV.